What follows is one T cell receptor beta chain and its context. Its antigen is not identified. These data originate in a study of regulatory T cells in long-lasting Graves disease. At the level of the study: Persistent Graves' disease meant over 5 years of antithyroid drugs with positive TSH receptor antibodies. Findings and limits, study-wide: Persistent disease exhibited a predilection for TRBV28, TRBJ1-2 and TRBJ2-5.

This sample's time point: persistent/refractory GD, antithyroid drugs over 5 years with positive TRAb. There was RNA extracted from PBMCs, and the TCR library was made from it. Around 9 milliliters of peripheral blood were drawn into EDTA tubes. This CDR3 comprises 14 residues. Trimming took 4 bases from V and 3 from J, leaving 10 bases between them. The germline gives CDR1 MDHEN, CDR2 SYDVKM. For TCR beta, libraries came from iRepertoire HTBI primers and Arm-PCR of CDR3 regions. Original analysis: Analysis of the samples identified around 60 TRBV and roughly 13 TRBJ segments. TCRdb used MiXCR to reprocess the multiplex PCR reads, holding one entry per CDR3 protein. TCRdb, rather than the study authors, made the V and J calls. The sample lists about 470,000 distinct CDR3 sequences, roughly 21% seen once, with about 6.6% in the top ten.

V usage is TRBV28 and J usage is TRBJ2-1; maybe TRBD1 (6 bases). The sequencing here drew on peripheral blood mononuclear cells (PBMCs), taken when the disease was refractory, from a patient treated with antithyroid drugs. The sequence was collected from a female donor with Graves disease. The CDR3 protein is CASSWGQDYNEQFF. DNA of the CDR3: TGTGCCAGCAGTTGGGGGCAGGACTACAATGAGCAGTTCTTC.